This entry concerns a single TCR beta chain. This specimen comes from a study of blood T cell repertoires in COVID-19. Study-level background: Some COVID-19 samples were acute and others convalescent; all came from the United States, Italy and Spain. PBMCs, B-cell-depleted T cells, or T cells were the source of the cDNA or gDNA that made up the material.

Methods used by the authors: Reference gene primer amplification gave estimated nucleated cell counts. Sequencing was performed with immunoSEQ multiplex PCR; in TCRdb, only in-frame clones are kept and a portion is missing. Clone size and the V and J calls come from that table; the DNA yielded D and trimming. Among around 56,000 clones listed, around 67% were seen once. The sequence was obtained from a woman aged 50 to 65 with active or convalescent COVID-19. Sequencing was carried out using peripheral blood.

The CDR3 bases are TGTGCCAGCAGCCCTGGGGGGGCCTACGAGCAGTACTTC. Amino acid sequence: CASSPGGAYEQYF. The gene calls are TRBV27 and TRBJ2-7, with 7 bases lining up with TRBD2. CDR3 length equals 13 residues. With V trimmed by 6 bases and J by 2 bases, 4 bases remained unmatched. Per the germline V gene, CDR1 is MNHEY and CDR2 is SMNVEV (reference sequence).